Listed here is a single TCR beta chain. Its antigen is undetermined. The primer mix had 60 Vbeta and 13 Jbeta primers. Data came from immunoSEQ multiplex PCR; TCRdb stores just in-frame clones and leaves some out. The sample gives roughly 200,000 clones, 75% to 85% of which show up once; around 1.6% is in the top ten. This entry belongs to a study of cytomegalovirus exposure and HLA in healthy donors. Looked up from germline, CDR1 is LNHDA and CDR2 is SQIVND (reference sequence). The CDR3 runs to 15 residues. V lost 1 base and J lost 6; bases outside the gene matches: 8. Notes on the study in general: Immune exposure data for these donors was limited to CMV serostatus. Later on, a genetic analysis was performed. It linked a missense variant in DCLRE1C with V- and J-gene trimming of TCR beta. Among the most significant clusters, several appeared linked to common viral pathogens in a later analysis.

Sequenced: PBMCs. The sequence derives from a girl aged 5-17 years in good health and CMV-seropositive. The chain employs TRBV19 and TRBJ1-1; 7 nucleotides align to TRBD1. The DNA for the CDR3 is TGTGCCAGTAGTATAGTCAGCAGGGGGGTATCTGAAGCTTTCTTT. As protein: CASSIVSRGVSEAFF. The full variable domain, in which reference TRBV19 and TRBJ1-1 provide the parts outside the CDR3, is DGGITQSPKYLFRKEGQNVTLSCEQNLNHDAMYWYRQDPGQGLRLIYYSQIVNDFQKGDIAEGYSVSREKKESFPLTVTSAQKNPTAFYLCASSIVSRGVSEAFFGQGTRLTVV.